This entry concerns a single TCR beta chain. The data are from a study of technical replicates of blood from a handful of donors. Sequencing used immunoSEQ multiplex PCR; TCRdb keeps in-frame clones, though not all of them. Of around 100,000 clones in the sample, roughly 95% were seen once. The length of the CDR3 is 13 residues. V was clipped by 7 bases and J by 6 bases, with 13 bases between them. The germline V gene encodes CDR1 MNHNY and CDR2 SVGAGI (reference sequence). This clonotype was obtained from a human donor in good health. The chain is built from TRBV6-6 and TRBJ2-1; TRBD1 is a possible D gene (5 bases). The sequenced sample consisted of T cells isolated from PBMCs. In DNA form, the CDR3 reads TGTGCCAGCACTATCGGAAGGGGCAATGAGCAGTTCTTC. It translates to CASTIGRGNEQFF.